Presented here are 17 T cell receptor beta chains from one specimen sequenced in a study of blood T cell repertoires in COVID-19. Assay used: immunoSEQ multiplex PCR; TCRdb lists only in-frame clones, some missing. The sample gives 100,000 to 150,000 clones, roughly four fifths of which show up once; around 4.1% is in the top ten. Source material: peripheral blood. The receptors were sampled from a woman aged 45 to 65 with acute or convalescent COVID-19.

CDR3 protein: CATSRDTGTGELFF. As DNA, the CDR3 is TGTGCCACCAGCAGAGATACTGGCACCGGGGAGCTGTTTTTT. J is TRBJ2-2 and V is TRBV15, with D uncertain. CDR3 size: 14 residues. The V and J ends lost 0 bases and 4 bases respectively, with 6 bases between them. Looked up from germline, CDR1 is LNHNV and CDR2 is YYDKDF (reference sequence).

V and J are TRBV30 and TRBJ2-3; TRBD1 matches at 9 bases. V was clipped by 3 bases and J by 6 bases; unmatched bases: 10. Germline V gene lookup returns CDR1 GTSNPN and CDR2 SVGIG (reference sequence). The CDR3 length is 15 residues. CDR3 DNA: TGTGCCTGGAGGGGCCCGGGACAGGGATCCGATACGCAGTATTTT. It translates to CAWRGPGQGSDTQYF. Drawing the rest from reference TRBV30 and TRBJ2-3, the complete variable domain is SQTIHQWPATLVQPVGSPLSLECTVEGTSNPNLYWYRQAAGRGLQLLFYSVGIGQISSEVPQNLSASRPQDRQFILSSKKLLLSDSGFYLCAWRGPGQGSDTQYFGPGTRLTVL.

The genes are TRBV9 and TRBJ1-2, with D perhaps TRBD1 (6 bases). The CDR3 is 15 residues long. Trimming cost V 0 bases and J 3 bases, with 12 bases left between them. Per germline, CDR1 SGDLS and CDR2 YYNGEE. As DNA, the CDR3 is TGTGCCAGCAGCGTAGTCGTGACAGGCGACTATGGCTACACCTTC. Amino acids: CASSVVVTGDYGYTF. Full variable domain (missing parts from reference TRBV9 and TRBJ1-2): DSGVTQTPKHLITATGQRVTLRCSPRSGDLSVYWYQQSLDQGLQFLIQYYNGEERAKGNILERFSAQQFPDLHSELNLSSLELGDSALYFCASSVVVTGDYGYTFGSGTRLTVV.

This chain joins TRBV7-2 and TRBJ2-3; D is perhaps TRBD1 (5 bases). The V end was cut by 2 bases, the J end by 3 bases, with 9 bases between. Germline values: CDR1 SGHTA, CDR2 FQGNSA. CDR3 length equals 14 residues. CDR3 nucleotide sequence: TGTGCCAGCAGCTTAAGGGGTCCTACAGATACGCAGTATTTT. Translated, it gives CASSLRGPTDTQYF.

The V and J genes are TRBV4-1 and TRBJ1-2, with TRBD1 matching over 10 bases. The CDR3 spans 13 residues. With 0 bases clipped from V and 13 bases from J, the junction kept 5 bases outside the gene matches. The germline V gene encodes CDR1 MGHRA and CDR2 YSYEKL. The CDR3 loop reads CASSQDRDRGSTF. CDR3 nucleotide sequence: TGCGCCAGCAGCCAAGACCGGGACAGGGGTTCCACCTTC.

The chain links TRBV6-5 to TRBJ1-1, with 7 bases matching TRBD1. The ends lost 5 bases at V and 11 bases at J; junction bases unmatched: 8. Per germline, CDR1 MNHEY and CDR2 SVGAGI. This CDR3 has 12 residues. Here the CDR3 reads CASSPGTVNAFF. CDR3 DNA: TGTGCCAGCAGTCCCGGGACAGTGAATGCTTTCTTT.

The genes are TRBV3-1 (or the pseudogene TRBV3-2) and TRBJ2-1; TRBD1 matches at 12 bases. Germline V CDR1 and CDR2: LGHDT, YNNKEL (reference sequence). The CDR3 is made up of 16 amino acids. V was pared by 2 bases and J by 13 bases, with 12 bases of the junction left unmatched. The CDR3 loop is CASSQLAGQGARDQFF. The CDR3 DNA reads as TGTGCCAGCAGCCAACTTGCGGGACAGGGGGCCCGCGACCAGTTCTTC.

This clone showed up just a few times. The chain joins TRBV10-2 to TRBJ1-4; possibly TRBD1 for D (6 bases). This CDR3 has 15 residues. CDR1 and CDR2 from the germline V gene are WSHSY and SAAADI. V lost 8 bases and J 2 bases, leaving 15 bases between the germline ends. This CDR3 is CASGNRESTNEKLFF. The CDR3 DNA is TGCGCCAGCGGTAACAGGGAATCGACTAATGAAAAACTGTTTTTT.

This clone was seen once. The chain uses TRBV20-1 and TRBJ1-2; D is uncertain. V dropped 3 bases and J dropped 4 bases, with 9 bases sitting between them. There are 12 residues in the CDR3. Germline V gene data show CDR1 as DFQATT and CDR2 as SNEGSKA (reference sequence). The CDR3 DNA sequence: TGCAGTGCTAGTCGAGGTTCCTATGGCTACACCTTC. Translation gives CSASRGSYGYTF.

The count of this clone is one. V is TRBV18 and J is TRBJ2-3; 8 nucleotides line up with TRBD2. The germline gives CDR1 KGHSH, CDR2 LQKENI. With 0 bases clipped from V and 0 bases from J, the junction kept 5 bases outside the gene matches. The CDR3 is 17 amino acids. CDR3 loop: CASSPPSAGGSTDTQYF. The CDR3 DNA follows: TGTGCCAGCTCACCACCCTCGGCGGGGGGTAGCACAGATACGCAGTATTTT.

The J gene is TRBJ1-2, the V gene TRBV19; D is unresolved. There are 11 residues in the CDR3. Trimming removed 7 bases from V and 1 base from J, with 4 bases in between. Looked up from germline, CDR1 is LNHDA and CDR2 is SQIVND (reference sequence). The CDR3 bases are TGTGCCAGTACTTATAACTATGGCTACACCTTC. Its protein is CASTYNYGYTF.

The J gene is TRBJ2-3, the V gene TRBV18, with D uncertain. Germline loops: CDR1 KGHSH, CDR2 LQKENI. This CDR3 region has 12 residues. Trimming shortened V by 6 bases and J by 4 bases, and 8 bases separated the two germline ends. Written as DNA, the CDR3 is TGTGCCAGCTCCACTGTCGCAGATACGCAGTATTTT. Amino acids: CASSTVADTQYF.

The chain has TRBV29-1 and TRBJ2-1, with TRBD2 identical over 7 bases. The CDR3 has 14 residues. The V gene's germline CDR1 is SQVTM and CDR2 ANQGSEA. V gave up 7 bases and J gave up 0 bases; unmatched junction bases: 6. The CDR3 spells CSGARGSSYNEQFF. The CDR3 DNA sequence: TGCAGCGGTGCACGCGGGAGCTCCTACAATGAGCAGTTCTTC.

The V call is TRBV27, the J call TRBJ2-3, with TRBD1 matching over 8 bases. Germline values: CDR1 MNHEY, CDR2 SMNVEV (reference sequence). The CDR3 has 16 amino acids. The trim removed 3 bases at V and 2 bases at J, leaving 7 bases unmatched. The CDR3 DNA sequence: TGTGCCAGCAGTTTCCTCGGACAGGGCATCACAGATACGCAGTATTTT. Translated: CASSFLGQGITDTQYF.

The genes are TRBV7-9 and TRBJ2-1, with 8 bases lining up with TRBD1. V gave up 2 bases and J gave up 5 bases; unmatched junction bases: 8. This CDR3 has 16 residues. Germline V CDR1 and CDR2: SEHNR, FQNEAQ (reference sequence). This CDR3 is CASSLSPGQVNNEQFF. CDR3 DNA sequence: TGTGCCAGCAGCTTATCCCCGGGACAGGTGAACAATGAGCAGTTCTTC.

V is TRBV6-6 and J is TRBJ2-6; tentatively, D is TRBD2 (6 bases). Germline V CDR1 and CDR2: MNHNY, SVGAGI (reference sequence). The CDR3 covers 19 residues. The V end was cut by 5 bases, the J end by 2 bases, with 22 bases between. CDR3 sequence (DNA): TGTGCCAGCAGTCTCCTCGGGGCCAGGGAGGTTACTGGGGCCAACGTCCTGACTTTC. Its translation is CASSLLGAREVTGANVLTF.

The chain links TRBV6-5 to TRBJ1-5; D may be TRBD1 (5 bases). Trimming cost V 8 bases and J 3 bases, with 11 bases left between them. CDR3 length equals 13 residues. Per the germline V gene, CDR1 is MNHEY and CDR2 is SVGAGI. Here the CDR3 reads CASQGGTNQPQHF. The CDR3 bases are TGTGCCAGCCAGGGAGGGACCAATCAGCCCCAGCATTTT.